This T cell receptor beta chain was obtained from a study of response to subunit inactivated influenza vaccine. Regarding the study as a whole: Authors suggested seasonal influenza vaccinations each recruit few new T cells.

TCRdb reprocessed the RT-PCR reads via MiXCR and lists one record per CDR3 protein. The data contain about 190,000 distinct CDR3 sequences, 14% of them singletons. Trimming took off 3 bases at V and 6 bases at J, with 8 bases between the two ends. The V gene's germline CDR1 is SGHVS and CDR2 FQNEAQ. This CDR3 contains 12 residues. There are a few counts of this clonotype. Its antigen is as yet unknown. This clonotype was sampled from a man in his fifties or sixties who received an inactivated influenza vaccine. The source was CD8+ T cells sorted from PBMCs, collected around 5 days after vaccination. V is TRBV7-8 and J is TRBJ1-2, with D tentatively TRBD1 (5 bases). The CDR3 nucleotides read TGTGCCAGCAGCTTCCGCAGGGATGGCTACACCTTC. Translating gives CASSFRRDGYTF.